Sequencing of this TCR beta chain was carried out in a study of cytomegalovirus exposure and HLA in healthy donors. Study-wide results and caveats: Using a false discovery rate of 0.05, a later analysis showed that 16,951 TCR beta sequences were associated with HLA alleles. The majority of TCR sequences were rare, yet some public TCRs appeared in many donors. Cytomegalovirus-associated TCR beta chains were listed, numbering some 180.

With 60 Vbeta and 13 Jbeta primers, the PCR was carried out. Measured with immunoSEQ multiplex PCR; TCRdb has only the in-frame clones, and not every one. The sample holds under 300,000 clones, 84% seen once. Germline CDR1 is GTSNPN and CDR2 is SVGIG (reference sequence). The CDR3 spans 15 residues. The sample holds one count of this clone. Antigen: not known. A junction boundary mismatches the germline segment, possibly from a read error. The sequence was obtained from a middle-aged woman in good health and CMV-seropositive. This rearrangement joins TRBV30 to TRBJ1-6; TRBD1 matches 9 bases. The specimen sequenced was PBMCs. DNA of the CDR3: TGTGCCTGGAGTGTTTGGGGACAGGGTAATTCCCCCCTCCACTTT. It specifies CAWSVWGQGNSPLHF.